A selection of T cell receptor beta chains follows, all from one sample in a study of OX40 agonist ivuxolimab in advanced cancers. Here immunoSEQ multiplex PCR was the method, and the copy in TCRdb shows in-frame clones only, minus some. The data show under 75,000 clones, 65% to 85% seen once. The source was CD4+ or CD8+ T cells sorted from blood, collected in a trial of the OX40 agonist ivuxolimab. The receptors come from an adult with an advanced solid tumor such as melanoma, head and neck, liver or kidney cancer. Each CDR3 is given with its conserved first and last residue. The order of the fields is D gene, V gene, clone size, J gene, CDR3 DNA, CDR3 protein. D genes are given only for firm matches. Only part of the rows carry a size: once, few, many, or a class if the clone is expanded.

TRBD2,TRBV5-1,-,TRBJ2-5,TGCGCCAGCAGCCGTAGCGGGAGGGAGGTACAAGAGACCCAGTACTTC,CASSRSGREVQETQYF
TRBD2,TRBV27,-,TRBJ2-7,TGTGCCAGCAGTCAAACGCCCCGGGACTACATCTACGAGCAGTACTTC,CASSQTPRDYIYEQYF
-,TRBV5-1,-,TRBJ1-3,TGCGCCAGCAGCTTGCAGGCGATAGGGTCTGGAAACACCATATATTTT,CASSLQAIGSGNTIYF
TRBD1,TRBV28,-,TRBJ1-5,TGTGCCAGCAGTTCCCCTAAGGGACAGCTGAATCAGCCCCAGCATTTT,CASSSPKGQLNQPQHF
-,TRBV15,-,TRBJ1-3,TGTGCCACCAGCAGAGCCATCTCTGGAAACACCATATATTTT,CATSRAISGNTIYF
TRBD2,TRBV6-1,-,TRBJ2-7,TGTGCCAGCAGCCGACTAGCGGGAGGGTACGAGCAGTACTTC,CASSRLAGGYEQYF
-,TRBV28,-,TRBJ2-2,TGTGCCAGCAGTTTACCGACAGGGAACACCGGGGAGCTGTTTTTT,CASSLPTGNTGELFF
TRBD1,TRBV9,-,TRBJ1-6,TGTGCCAGCAGCCCCAAAAGGGGGCAGGGCGCCTCACCCCTCCACTTT,CASSPKRGQGASPLHF
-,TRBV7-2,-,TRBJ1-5,TGTGCCAGCAGCTCCCAGGGAGGCAATCAGCCCCAGCATTTT,CASSSQGGNQPQHF
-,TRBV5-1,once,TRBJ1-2,TGCGCCAGCAGCTTGGGGCTAGACTATGGCTACACCTTC,CASSLGLDYGYTF
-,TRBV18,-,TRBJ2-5,TGTGCCAGCTCTCCGGGGAGCGATGAGACCCAGTACTTC,CASSPGSDETQYF
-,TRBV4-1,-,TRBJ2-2,TGCGCCAGCAGCCAAGATTTTCACACCGGGGAGCTGTTTTTT,CASSQDFHTGELFF
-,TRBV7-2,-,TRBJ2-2,TGTGCCAGCAGCTTTGACAGGCCCCCGAACACCGGGGAGCTGTTTTTT,CASSFDRPPNTGELFF
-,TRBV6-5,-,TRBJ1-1,TGTGCCGGCAGTTCGACAGGAACTGAAGCTTTCTTT,CAGSSTGTEAFF
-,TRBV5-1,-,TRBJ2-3,TGCGCCAGCAGTCGGGACCCTAGCACAGATACGCAGTATTTT,CASSRDPSTDTQYF
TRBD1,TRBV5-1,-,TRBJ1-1,TGCGCCAGCAGCCGACGGGATTCAGGGGGTACCCCTGAAGCTTTCTTT,CASSRRDSGGTPEAFF